This is a list of T cell receptor beta chains from one sample in a study of T-cell reconstitution after alpha-beta-depleted transplantation in children. TCRdb reanalysed the PCR reads using MiXCR and keeps one entry per CDR3 protein. The sample lists 530,000 or so distinct CDR3 sequences, roughly 27% occurring once. The specimen comprised PBMCs, sampled before TCRalphabeta/CD19-depleted stem cell transplant. These receptors were taken from a boy under two years old with Wiskott-Aldrich syndrome, due to receive a stem cell transplant. Each CDR3 is given without its conserved first and last residue.

j_gene,v_gene,CDR3aa
TRBJ2-5,TRBV15,ATSRDAWGQETQY
TRBJ1-1,TRBV20-1,SAREVEAF
TRBJ1-3,TRBV25-1,ASSGQGYGNTIY
TRBJ2-1,TRBV3-1,ASSQEKAGLNNEQF
TRBJ2-2,TRBV5-1,ASSLEGSGGTGELF
TRBJ2-3,TRBV9,ASSRTGGSTDTQY
TRBJ1-4,TRBV12-3/TRBV12-4,ASSFFWEKLF
TRBJ2-1,TRBV5-1,ASSLAGAYNEQF
TRBJ1-4,TRBV19,ASSAGTGLGEKLF
TRBJ2-1,TRBV12-3/TRBV12-4,ASTKSTILRGSYNEQF
TRBJ2-7,TRBV10-3,AARQGKSSYEQY